The entry that follows covers one T cell receptor (beta chain) sequence. As yet, its antigen is unknown. The table came from immunoSEQ multiplex PCR; TCRdb's copy has only in-frame clones and leaves some out. Among roughly 59,000 clones listed, approximately 95% were seen once. This sample is part of a study of cytomegalovirus exposure and HLA in healthy donors. The study, taken as a whole, reports: Most observed TCR sequences were rare, whereas some public TCRs were detected in many donors.

Germline CDR1 MNHEY, CDR2 SVGAGI. V was clipped by 5 bases and J by 9 bases, with 14 bases between them. This CDR3 spans 13 amino acids. The sequenced material came from PBMCs. The rearrangement uses TRBV6-5 and TRBJ1-5; maybe TRBD1 (5 bases). The TCR sequence derives from a young woman in good health and CMV-seropositive. CDR3 protein: CASSQLQGGPQHF. CDR3 bases: TGTGCCAGCAGTCAACTCCAGGGTGGGCCCCAGCATTTT.